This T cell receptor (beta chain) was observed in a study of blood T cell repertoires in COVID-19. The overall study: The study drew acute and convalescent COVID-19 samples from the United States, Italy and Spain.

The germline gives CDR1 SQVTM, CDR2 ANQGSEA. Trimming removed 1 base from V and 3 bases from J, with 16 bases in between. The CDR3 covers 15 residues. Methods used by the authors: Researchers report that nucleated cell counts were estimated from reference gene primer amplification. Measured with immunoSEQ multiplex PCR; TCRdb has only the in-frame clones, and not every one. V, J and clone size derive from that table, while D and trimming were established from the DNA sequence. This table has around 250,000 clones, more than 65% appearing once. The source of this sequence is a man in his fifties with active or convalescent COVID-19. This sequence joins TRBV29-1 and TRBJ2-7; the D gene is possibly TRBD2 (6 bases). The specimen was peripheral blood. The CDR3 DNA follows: TGCAGCGTTGAAGGGGAGGTTGTGGGCGGCTACGAGCAGTACTTC. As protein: CSVEGEVVGGYEQYF.